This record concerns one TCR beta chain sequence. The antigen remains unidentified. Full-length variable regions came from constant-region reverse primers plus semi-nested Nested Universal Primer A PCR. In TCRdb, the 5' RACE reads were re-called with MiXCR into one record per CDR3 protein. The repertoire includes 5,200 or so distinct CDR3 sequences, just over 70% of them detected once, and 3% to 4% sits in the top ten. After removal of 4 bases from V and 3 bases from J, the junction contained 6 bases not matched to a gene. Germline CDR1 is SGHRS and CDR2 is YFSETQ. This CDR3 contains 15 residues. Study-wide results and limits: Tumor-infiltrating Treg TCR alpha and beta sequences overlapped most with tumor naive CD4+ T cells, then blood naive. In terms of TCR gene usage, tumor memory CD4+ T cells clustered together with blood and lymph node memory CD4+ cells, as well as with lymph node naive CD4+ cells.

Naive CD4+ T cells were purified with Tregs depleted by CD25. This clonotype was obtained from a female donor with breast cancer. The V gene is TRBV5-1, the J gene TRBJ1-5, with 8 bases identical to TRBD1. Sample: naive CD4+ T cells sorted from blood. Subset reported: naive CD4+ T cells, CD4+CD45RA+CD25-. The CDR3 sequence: CASSLTGQVNQPQHF. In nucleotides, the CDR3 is TGCGCCAGCAGCCTGACGGGACAGGTCAATCAGCCCCAGCATTTT. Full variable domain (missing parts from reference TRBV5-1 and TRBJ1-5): KAGVTQTPRYLIKTRGQQVTLSCSPISGHRSVSWYQQTPGQGLQFLFEYFSETQRNKGNFPGRFSGRQFSNSRSEMNVSTLELGDSALYLCASSLTGQVNQPQHFGDGTRLSIL.